Listed below are T cell receptor beta chains from one sample, sequenced in a study of cytomegalovirus exposure and HLA in healthy donors. TCRdb keeps only in-frame clones here, not all; method: immunoSEQ multiplex PCR. Here the sample spans 60,000 or so clones, approximately 80% being singletons. Material: PBMCs. The receptor source for this set is a middle-aged woman in good health and CMV-seropositive. Each CDR3 is given with its conserved first and last residue. A D gene is named only where the DNA matches it firmly. Clone size is not always given. Where it is, it says once, few, many or a class for expanded clones.

J gene: TRBJ2-3; V gene: TRBV6-4; clone size: few; D gene: NA; CDR3 protein: CASSAGTTDTQYF; CDR3 DNA: TGTGCCAGCAGTGCCGGGACTACAGATACGCAGTATTTT
J gene: TRBJ2-1; V gene: TRBV6-1; clone size: NA; D gene: NA; CDR3 protein: CASSLGTPSGEQFF; CDR3 DNA: TGTGCCAGCAGTCTCGGGACCCCCAGCGGGGAGCAGTTCTTC
J gene: TRBJ1-1; V gene: TRBV11-2; clone size: NA; D gene: TRBD1; CDR3 protein: CASSQPPPGTGRAFF; CDR3 DNA: TGTGCCAGCAGCCAACCCCCCCCCGGGACAGGGCGGGCTTTCTTT
J gene: TRBJ1-2; V gene: TRBV28; clone size: NA; D gene: NA; CDR3 protein: CASSRGTTNYGGYTF; CDR3 DNA: TGTGCCAGCAGCAGAGGAACCACTAACTATGGTGGCTACACCTTC
J gene: TRBJ2-2; V gene: TRBV4-1; clone size: NA; D gene: TRBD1; CDR3 protein: CASSQDPRTGGRTGELFF; CDR3 DNA: TGCGCCAGCAGCCAAGACCCAAGGACAGGGGGTCGCACCGGGGAGCTGTTTTTT
J gene: TRBJ1-5; V gene: TRBV21-1; clone size: NA; D gene: NA; CDR3 protein: CASSKARGKDQPQHF; CDR3 DNA: TGTGCCAGCAGCAAAGCGCGGGGAAAGGATCAGCCCCAGCATTTT
J gene: TRBJ2-7; V gene: TRBV11-3; clone size: NA; D gene: TRBD2; CDR3 protein: CASSLGGAGPWAYEQYF; CDR3 DNA: TGTGCCAGCAGCTTAGGGGGAGCGGGGCCCTGGGCCTACGAGCAGTACTTC
J gene: TRBJ2-5; V gene: TRBV2; clone size: NA; D gene: TRBD2; CDR3 protein: CASSPFGGEETQYF; CDR3 DNA: TGTGCCAGCAGTCCTTTCGGGGGGGAGGAGACCCAGTACTTC
J gene: TRBJ1-3; V gene: TRBV5-4; clone size: NA; D gene: NA; CDR3 protein: CASSFQGSGNTIYF; CDR3 DNA: TGTGCCAGCAGCTTCCAGGGGTCTGGAAACACCATATATTTT
J gene: TRBJ1-6; V gene: TRBV30; clone size: NA; D gene: TRBD1; CDR3 protein: CAWSIGGWYGNSPLHF; CDR3 DNA: TGTGCCTGGAGTATAGGGGGCTGGTATGGAAATTCACCCCTCCACTTT
J gene: TRBJ2-1; V gene: TRBV25-1; clone size: NA; D gene: NA; CDR3 protein: CASETTRGSYNEQFF; CDR3 DNA: TGTGCCAGCGAAACGACTAGAGGCTCCTACAATGAGCAGTTCTTC
J gene: TRBJ2-2; V gene: TRBV5-1; clone size: NA; D gene: NA; CDR3 protein: CASSLGQITGELFF; CDR3 DNA: TGCGCCAGCAGCTTGGGACAGATAACCGGGGAGCTGTTTTTT
J gene: TRBJ2-1; V gene: TRBV12-2; clone size: NA; D gene: NA; CDR3 protein: CASRLRVAGGPCISYNEQFF; CDR3 DNA: TGTGCAAGTCGCTTAAGAGTAGCGGGTGGTCCCTGCATCTCCTACAATGAGCAGTTCTTC
J gene: TRBJ2-2; V gene: TRBV6-4; clone size: NA; D gene: TRBD1; CDR3 protein: CASSGDSSTGELFF; CDR3 DNA: TGTGCCAGCAGTGGGGACAGTTCCACCGGGGAGCTGTTTTTT
J gene: TRBJ1-2; V gene: TRBV4-1; clone size: NA; D gene: NA; CDR3 protein: CASSQDRTVLYGYTF; CDR3 DNA: TGCGCCAGCAGCCAAGACAGAACAGTCCTCTATGGCTACACCTTC
J gene: TRBJ2-3; V gene: TRBV9; clone size: NA; D gene: NA; CDR3 protein: CASSVVEGAGDTQYF; CDR3 DNA: TGTGCCAGCAGCGTAGTGGAGGGGGCTGGAGATACGCAGTATTTT
J gene: TRBJ2-7; V gene: TRBV5-5; clone size: NA; D gene: NA; CDR3 protein: CASSLGGVLAYEQYF; CDR3 DNA: TGTGCCAGCAGCTTGGGTGGCGTCCTAGCCTACGAGCAGTACTTC
J gene: TRBJ1-3; V gene: TRBV5-1; clone size: NA; D gene: NA; CDR3 protein: CASTSLGLSGNTIYF; CDR3 DNA: TGCGCCAGCACCTCGCTGGGCCTCTCTGGAAACACCATATATTTT
J gene: TRBJ1-6; V gene: TRBV19; clone size: NA; D gene: NA; CDR3 protein: CASSISPGYNSPLHF; CDR3 DNA: TGTGCCAGTAGTATTTCCCCCGGGTATAATTCACCCCTCCACTTT
J gene: TRBJ2-7; V gene: TRBV6-1; clone size: NA; D gene: NA; CDR3 protein: CASSEAEAFVGGREVSYEQYF; CDR3 DNA: TGTGCCAGCAGTGAAGCCGAGGCTTTCGTCGGGGGACGAGAGGTCTCCTACGAGCAGTACTTC
J gene: TRBJ1-5; V gene: TRBV7-8; clone size: NA; D gene: NA; CDR3 protein: CASSLAGVYSNQPQHF; CDR3 DNA: TGTGCCAGCAGCTTAGCGGGAGTATATAGCAATCAGCCCCAGCATTTT
J gene: TRBJ2-2; V gene: TRBV11-2; clone size: few; D gene: NA; CDR3 protein: CASSLDITGELFF; CDR3 DNA: TGTGCCAGCAGCTTAGATATCACCGGGGAGCTGTTTTTT
J gene: TRBJ1-4; V gene: TRBV30; clone size: NA; D gene: NA; CDR3 protein: CAWSGQLLVGEKLFF; CDR3 DNA: TGTGCCTGGAGTGGACAGCTACTTGTGGGGGAAAAACTGTTTTTT
J gene: TRBJ1-1; V gene: TRBV5-4; clone size: NA; D gene: NA; CDR3 protein: CASSLGAENTEAFF; CDR3 DNA: TGTGCCAGCAGCTTGGGGGCCGAAAACACTGAAGCTTTCTTT
J gene: TRBJ2-7; V gene: TRBV5-4; clone size: NA; D gene: NA; CDR3 protein: CASSLSVLDEQYF; CDR3 DNA: TGTGCCAGCAGCTTGTCGGTTCTCGACGAGCAGTACTTC
J gene: TRBJ1-1; V gene: TRBV4-1; clone size: NA; D gene: NA; CDR3 protein: CASTPTGGDTEAFF; CDR3 DNA: TGCGCCAGCACCCCGACGGGAGGGGACACTGAAGCTTTCTTT
J gene: TRBJ1-2; V gene: TRBV9; clone size: few; D gene: NA; CDR3 protein: CASSVEDSPWDGYTF; CDR3 DNA: TGTGCCAGCAGCGTAGAGGACAGCCCCTGGGATGGCTACACCTTC
J gene: TRBJ2-2; V gene: TRBV19; clone size: NA; D gene: NA; CDR3 protein: CASGLPYTGELFF; CDR3 DNA: TGTGCCAGCGGACTACCCTACACCGGGGAGCTGTTTTTT
J gene: TRBJ1-1; V gene: TRBV5-1; clone size: few; D gene: NA; CDR3 protein: CAGSRGTYTNTEAFF; CDR3 DNA: TGCGCCGGCAGCCGGGGGACTTACACGAACACTGAAGCTTTCTTT